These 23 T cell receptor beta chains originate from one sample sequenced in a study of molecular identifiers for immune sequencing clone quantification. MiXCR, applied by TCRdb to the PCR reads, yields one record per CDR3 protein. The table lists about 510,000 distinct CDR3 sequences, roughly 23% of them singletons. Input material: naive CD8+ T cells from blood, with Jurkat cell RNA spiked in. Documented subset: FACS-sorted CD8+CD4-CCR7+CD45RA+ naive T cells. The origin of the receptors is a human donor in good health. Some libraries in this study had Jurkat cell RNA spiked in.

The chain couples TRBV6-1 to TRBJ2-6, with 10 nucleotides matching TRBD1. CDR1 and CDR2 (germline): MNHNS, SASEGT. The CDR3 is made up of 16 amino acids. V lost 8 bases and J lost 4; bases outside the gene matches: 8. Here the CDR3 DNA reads TGTGCCAGCGGTCCCGGGACAGGGGTCGGGGCCAACGTCCTGACTTTC. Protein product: CASGPGTGVGANVLTF.

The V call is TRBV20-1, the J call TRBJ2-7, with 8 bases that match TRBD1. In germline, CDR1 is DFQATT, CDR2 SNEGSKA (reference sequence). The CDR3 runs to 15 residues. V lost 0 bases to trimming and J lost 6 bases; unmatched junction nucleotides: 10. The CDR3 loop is CSARDKIGQGAEQYF. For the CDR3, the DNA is TGCAGTGCTAGAGATAAAATAGGACAGGGAGCCGAGCAGTACTTC.

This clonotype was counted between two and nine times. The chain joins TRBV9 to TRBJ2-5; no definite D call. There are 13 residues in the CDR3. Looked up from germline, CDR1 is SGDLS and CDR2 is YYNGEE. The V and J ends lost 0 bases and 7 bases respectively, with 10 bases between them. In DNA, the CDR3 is TGTGCCAGCAGCGTAGTTGAGGTTGGGACCCAGTACTTC. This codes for CASSVVEVGTQYF.

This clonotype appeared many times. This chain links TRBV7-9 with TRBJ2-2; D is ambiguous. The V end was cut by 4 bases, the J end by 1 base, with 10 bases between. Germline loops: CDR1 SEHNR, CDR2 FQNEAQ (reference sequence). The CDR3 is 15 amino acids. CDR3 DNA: TGTGCCAGCAGCTCGTTCGGGTGGAACACCGGGGAGCTGTTTTTT. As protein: CASSSFGWNTGELFF.

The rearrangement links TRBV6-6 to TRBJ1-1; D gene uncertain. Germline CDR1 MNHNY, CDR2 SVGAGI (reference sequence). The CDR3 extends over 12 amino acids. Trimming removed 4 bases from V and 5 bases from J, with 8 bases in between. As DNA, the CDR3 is TGTGCCAGCAGTTGCACGGGTACTGAAGCTTTCTTT. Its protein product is CASSCTGTEAFF.

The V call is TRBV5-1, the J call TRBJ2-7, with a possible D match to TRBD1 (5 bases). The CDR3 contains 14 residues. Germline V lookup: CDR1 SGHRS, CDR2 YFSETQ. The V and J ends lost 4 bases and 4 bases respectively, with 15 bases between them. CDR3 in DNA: TGCGCCAGCAGCCAGGCAGGGATGTTTTACGAGCAGTACTTC. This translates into CASSQAGMFYEQYF.

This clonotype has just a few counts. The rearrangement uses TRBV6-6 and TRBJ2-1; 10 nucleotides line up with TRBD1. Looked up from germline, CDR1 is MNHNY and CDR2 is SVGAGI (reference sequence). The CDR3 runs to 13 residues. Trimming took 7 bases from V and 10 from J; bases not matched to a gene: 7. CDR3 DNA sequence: TGTGCCAGCACCCAGACAGGGGGCTGGGAGCAGTTCTTC. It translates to CASTQTGGWEQFF.

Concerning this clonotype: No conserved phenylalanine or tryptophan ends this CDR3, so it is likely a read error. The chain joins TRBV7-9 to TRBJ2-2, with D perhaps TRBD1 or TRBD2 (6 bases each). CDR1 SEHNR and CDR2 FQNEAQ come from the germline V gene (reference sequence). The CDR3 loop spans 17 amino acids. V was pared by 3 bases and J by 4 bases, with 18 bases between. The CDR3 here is CASSFGTGALTTGELFL. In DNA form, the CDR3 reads TGTGCCAGCAGCTTTGGGACGGGGGCCCTCACCACCGGGGAGCTGTTTCTT.

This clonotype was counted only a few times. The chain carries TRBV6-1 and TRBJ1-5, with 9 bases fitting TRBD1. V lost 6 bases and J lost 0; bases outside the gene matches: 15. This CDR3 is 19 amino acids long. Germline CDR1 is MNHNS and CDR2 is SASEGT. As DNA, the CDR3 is TGTGCCAGCAGGGAGGGGGACAGGGCGCTTAGGTATAGCAATCAGCCCCAGCATTTT. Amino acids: CASREGDRALRYSNQPQHF.

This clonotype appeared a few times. The CDR3 coding sequence is TGTGCCAGCAGCCAGCGAGGGAGCTATTACGAGCAGTACTTC. Its translation is CASSQRGSYYEQYF. The chain combines TRBV14 with TRBJ2-7; D may be TRBD2 (5 bases). Germline CDR1 and CDR2: SGHDN and FVKESK. The CDR3 spans 14 residues. V lost 3 bases and J 4 bases, leaving 13 bases between the germline ends.

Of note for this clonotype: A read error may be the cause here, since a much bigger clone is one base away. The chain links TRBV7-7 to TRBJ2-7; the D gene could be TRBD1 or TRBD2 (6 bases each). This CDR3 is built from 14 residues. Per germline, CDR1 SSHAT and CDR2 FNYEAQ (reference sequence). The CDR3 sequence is CASSLNQGTDERYF. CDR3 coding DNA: TGTGCTAGCAGCTTAAATCAGGGGACTGACGAGCGGTACTTC.

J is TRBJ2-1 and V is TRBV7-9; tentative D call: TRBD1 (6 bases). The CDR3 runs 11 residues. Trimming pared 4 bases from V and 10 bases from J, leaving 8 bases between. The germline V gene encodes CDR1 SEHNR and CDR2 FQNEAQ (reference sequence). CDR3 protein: CASSWGQEQFF. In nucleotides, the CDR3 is TGTGCCAGCAGCTGGGGACAAGAGCAGTTCTTC.

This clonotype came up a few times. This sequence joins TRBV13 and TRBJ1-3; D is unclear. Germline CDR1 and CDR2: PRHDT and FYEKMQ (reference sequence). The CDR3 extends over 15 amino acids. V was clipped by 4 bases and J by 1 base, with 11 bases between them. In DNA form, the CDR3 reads TGTGCCAGCAGCTCCGGCATACGATCTGGAAACACCATATATTTT. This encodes CASSSGIRSGNTIYF.

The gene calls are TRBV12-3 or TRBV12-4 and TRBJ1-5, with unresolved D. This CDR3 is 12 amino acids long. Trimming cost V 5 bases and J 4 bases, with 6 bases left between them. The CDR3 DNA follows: TGTGCCAGCAGTCCATTTAATCAGCCCCAGCATTTT. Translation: CASSPFNQPQHF.

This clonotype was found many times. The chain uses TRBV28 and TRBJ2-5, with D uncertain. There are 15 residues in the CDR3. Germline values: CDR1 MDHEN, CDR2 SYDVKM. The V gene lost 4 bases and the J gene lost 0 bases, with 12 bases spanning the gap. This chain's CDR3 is CASSSRTDYQETQYF. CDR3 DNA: TGTGCCAGCAGTTCGCGGACCGATTACCAAGAGACCCAGTACTTC.

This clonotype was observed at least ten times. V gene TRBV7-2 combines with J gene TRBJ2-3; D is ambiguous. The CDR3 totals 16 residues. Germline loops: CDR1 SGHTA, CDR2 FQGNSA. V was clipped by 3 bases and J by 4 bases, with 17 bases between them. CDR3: CASSLGYPPRADTQYF. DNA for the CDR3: TGTGCCAGCAGCTTGGGGTATCCGCCCCGGGCAGATACGCAGTATTTT.

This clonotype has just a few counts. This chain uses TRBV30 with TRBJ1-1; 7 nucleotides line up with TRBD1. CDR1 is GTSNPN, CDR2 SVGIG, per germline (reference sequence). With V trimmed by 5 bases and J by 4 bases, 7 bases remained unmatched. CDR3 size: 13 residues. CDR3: CAWQQGFGTEAFF. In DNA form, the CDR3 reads TGTGCCTGGCAACAGGGGTTTGGCACTGAAGCTTTCTTT.

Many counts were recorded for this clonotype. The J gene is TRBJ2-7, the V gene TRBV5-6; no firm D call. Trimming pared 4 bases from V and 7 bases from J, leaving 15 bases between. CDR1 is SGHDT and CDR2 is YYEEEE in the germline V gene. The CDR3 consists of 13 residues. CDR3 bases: TGTGCCAGCAGCACCCGGTCCCTCGGGGAGCAGTACTTC. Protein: CASSTRSLGEQYF.

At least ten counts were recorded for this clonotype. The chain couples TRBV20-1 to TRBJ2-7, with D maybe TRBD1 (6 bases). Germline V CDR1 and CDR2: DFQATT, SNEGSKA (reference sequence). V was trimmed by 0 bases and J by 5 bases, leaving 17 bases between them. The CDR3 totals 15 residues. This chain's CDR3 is CSARDFAGVEDEQYF. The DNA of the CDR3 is TGCAGTGCTAGAGATTTCGCAGGGGTAGAGGACGAGCAGTACTTC.

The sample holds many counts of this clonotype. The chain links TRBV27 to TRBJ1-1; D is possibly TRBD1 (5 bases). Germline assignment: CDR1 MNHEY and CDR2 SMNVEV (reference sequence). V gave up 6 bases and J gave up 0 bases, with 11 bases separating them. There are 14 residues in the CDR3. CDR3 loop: CASSPGHLNTEAFF. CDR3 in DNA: TGTGCCAGCAGCCCTGGACACCTGAACACTGAAGCTTTCTTT.

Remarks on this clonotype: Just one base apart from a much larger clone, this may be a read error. The CDR3 DNA reads TGTGCCAGCAGCTTAGTCCGGGAGAATGAAGCTTTCTTT. Translation gives CASSLVRENEAFF. The chain recombines TRBV7-9 with TRBJ1-1; no reliable D call. The CDR3 length is 13 residues. V shed 1 base and J shed 7 bases, with 10 bases lying between them. Germline CDR1 SEHNR, CDR2 FQNEAQ (reference sequence).

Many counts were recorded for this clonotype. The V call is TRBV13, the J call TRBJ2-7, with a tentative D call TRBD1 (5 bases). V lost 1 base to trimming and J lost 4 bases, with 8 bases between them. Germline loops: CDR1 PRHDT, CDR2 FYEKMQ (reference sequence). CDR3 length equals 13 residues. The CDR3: CASSLEGKYEQYF. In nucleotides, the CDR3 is TGTGCCAGCAGCTTAGAGGGGAAGTACGAGCAGTACTTC.

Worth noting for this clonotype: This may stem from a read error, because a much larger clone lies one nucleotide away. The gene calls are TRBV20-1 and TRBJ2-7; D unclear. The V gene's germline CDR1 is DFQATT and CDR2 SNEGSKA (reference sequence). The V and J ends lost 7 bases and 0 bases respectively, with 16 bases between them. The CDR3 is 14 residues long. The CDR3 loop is CSDSDASSSYEQYF. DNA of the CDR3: TGCAGTGACAGCGATGCGAGTAGCTCCTACGAGCAGTACTTC.